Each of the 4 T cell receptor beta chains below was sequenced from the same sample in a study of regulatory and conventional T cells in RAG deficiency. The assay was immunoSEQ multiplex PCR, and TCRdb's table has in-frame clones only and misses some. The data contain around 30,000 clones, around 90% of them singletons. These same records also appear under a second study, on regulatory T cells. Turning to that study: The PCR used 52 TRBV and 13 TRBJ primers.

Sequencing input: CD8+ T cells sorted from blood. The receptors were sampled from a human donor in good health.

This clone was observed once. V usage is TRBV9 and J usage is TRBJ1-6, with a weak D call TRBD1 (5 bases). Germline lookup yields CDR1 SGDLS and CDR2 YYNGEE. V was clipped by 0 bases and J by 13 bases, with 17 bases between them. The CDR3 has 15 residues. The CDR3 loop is CASSVAGDSSSPLHF. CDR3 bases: TGTGCCAGCAGCGTAGCGGGGGATTCTAGTTCGCCCCTCCACTTT.

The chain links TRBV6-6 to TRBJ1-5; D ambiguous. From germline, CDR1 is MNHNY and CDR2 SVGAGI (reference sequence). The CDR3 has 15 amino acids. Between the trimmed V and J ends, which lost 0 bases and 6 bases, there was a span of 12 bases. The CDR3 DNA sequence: TGTGCCAGCAGTTACTCGAAACAGTTAAGTCAGCCCCAGCATTTT. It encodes CASSYSKQLSQPQHF.

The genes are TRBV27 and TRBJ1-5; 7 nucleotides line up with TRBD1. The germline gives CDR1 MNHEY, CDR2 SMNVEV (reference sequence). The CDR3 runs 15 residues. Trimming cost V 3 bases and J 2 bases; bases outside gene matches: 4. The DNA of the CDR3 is TGTGCCAGCAGTTTGGGGCAGGGGGGCAATCAGCCCCAGCATTTT. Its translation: CASSLGQGGNQPQHF.

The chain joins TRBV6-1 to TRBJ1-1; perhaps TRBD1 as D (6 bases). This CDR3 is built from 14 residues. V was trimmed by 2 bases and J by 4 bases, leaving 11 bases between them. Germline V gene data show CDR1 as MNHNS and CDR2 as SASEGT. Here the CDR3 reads CASSEPGAGTEAFF. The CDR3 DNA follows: TGTGCCAGCAGTGAACCAGGGGCCGGCACTGAAGCTTTCTTT.